The rows below give T cell receptor beta chains drawn from one sample of a study of cytomegalovirus exposure and HLA in healthy donors. Method: immunoSEQ multiplex PCR; TCRdb's copy keeps in-frame clones and lacks some. The sample has some 150,000 clones, about 80% seen once. Source material: PBMCs. The receptors shown here come from a male donor in good health and CMV-seronegative. The CDR3 runs from the conserved cysteine through the conserved F or W. A row's size may be missing; if present it is once, few, many or a size class.

V gene | CDR3 length | clone size | CDR3 protein
TRBV28 | 14 | - | CASSFTGVGGTQYF
TRBV4-1 | 14 | - | CASSQATGFNGYTF
TRBV6-5 | 14 | - | CASSYSSQGFGYTF
TRBV15 | 13 | - | CATRRQMNTEAFF
TRBV7-2 | 15 | - | CASSSQPRRTSRQFF
TRBV7-2 | 14 | few | CASSLSGGRYEQYF
TRBV6-5 | 14 | - | CASSYMTGGAGYTF
TRBV27 | 14 | - | CASSSHPDRDEQYF
TRBV15 | 16 | - | CATSTLWTGGNEKLFF
TRBV4-2 | 13 | - | CASSPTGYAEAFF
TRBV5-4 | 15 | - | CASSSIQGIAETQYF
TRBV6-5 | 14 | few | CASSLRGLHQPQHF
TRBV5-6 | 16 | - | CASSLVGHWVTDTQYF
TRBV2 | 15 | - | CASSEYQAPQETQYF
TRBV10-2 | 15 | once | CASSDGLTPADTQYF
TRBV28 | 12 | - | CASTYQGFGYTF
TRBV11-2 | 15 | - | CASSHGQGLGYGYTF
TRBV6-1 | 14 | - | CASSGRVRNTEAFF
TRBV28 | 12 | - | CASSFLGLTQYF
TRBV6-1 | 14 | - | CASSSAMMDTEAFF
TRBV2 | 14 | - | CASSLRLVNTEAFF
TRBV19 | 15 | - | CASTSGSAESDTQYF
TRBV28 | 16 | - | CASSSPTSGGANIQYF
TRBV2 | 13 | - | CASSVIGVETQYF
TRBV14 | 12 | - | CASSRQRGQAFF
TRBV4-3 | 20 | - | CASSQGKGLAGAYYTDTQYF
TRBV2 | 17 | - | CASSEGAWGGSNYGYTF
TRBV19 | 15 | - | CASSRQQNWQETQYF
TRBV19 | 15 | - | CASSPLGTGLEEQYF
TRBV5-1 | 13 | - | CASSFSTSTEAFF
TRBV30 | 19 | - | CAWTAVRTLQIDSGNTIYF
TRBV9 | 17 | - | CASSVGPGASSGNTIYF
TRBV6-6 | 15 | - | CASSSSGQGGEKLFF
TRBV10-3 | 13 | - | CAISEELTDTQYF
TRBV7-2 | 15 | few | CASSLVGGIGNTIYF
TRBV18 | 15 | - | CASSPATGNNYGYTF
TRBV7-9 | 16 | few | CASSLRQQGMNTEAFF
TRBV5-1 | 14 | - | CASSLDAVQETQYF
TRBV7-6 | 16 | once | CASSPGTSGATDTQYF
TRBV18 | 13 | - | CASSRGLRDVYTF
TRBV7-6 | 17 | - | CASSLHPRTGENYGYTF
TRBV2 | 14 | - | CASSVEGPNQPQHF
TRBV6-5 | 13 | few | CASSSGQGYGYTF